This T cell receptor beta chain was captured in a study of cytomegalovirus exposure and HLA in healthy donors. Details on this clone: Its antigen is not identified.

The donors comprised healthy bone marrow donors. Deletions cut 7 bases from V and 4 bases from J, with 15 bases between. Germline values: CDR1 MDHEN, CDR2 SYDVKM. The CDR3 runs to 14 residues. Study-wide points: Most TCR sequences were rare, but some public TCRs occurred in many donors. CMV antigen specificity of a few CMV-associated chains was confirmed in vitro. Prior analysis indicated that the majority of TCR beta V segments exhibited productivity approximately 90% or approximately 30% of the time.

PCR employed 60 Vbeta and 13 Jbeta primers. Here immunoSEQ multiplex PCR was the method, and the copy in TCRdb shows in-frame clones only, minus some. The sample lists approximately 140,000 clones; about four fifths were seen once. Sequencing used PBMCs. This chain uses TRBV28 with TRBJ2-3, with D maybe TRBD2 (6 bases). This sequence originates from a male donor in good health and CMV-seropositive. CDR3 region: CASTLSGVPDTQYF. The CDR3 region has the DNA TGTGCCAGCACCCTATCGGGAGTTCCAGATACGCAGTATTTT.